The 22 T cell receptor beta chains in this list originate from one sample, sequenced in a study of regulatory T cells in long-lasting Graves disease. Construction of the TCR beta libraries employed iRepertoire HTBI primers in conjunction with Arm-PCR of CDR3 regions. In TCRdb, the multiplex PCR reads were re-called with MiXCR into one record per CDR3 protein. Seen here are 250,000 to 400,000 distinct CDR3 sequences, 18% observed once, and the top ten hold more than 30%. Time point given: newly diagnosed GD, antithyroid drugs for less than 3 months. RNA from PBMCs was the source of the TCR library. The material sequenced was peripheral blood mononuclear cells (PBMCs), taken at new diagnosis, from a patient treated with antithyroid drugs. Receptor source: a female donor with Graves disease.

With respect to this clonotype: With only one base between it and a far larger clone, this is likely a read error. The genes are TRBV7-2 and TRBJ2-7; D is unresolved. V was shortened by 0 bases and J by 6 bases, with 9 bases between the two germline ends. CDR1 and CDR2 from the germline V gene are SGHTA and FQGNSA. The CDR3 has 13 amino acids. In nucleotides, the CDR3 is TGTGCCAGCAGCTTAGCAGGGTGGGGCGAGCAGTACTTC. The encoded protein is CASSLAGWGEQYF.

This clonotype was detected many times. This chain uses TRBV11-2 with TRBJ2-1; no clear D. The CDR3 has 15 residues. Per germline, CDR1 SGHAT and CDR2 FQNNGV. The V end was cut by 7 bases, the J end by 0 bases, with 13 bases between. The CDR3 coding sequence is TGTGCCAGCACTATTGAAGGGTCCTCCTACAATGAGCAGTTCTTC. Amino acids: CASTIEGSSYNEQFF.

This clonotype was observed a few times. V usage is TRBV5-6 and J usage is TRBJ2-7; D call uncertain. This CDR3 is 12 amino acids long. The germline V and J ends were trimmed by 1 base and 5 bases, with 7 bases remaining between them. Germline CDR1 reads SGHDT; CDR2 reads YYEEEE. The CDR3 spells CASSLIENEQYF. The CDR3 DNA reads as TGTGCCAGCAGCTTGATTGAGAACGAGCAGTACTTC.

This clonotype was seen many times. The chain carries TRBV11-3 and TRBJ2-2; D not certain. The germline V gene encodes CDR1 SGHNT and CDR2 YENEEA. The CDR3 runs to 13 residues. Trimming cost V 2 bases and J 1 base, with 2 bases left between them. The CDR3 here is CASSLMNTGELFF. Here the CDR3 DNA reads TGTGCCAGCAGCTTAATGAACACCGGGGAGCTGTTTTTT.

This chain links TRBV10-2 with TRBJ1-1; D unclear. Germline lookup yields CDR1 WSHSY and CDR2 SAAADI. V was shortened by 4 bases and J by 4 bases, with 13 bases between the two germline ends. The CDR3 loop spans 14 amino acids. CDR3 in amino acids: CASSGKVGSTEAFF. The DNA of the CDR3 is TGCGCCAGCAGTGGGAAGGTCGGAAGCACTGAAGCTTTCTTT.

Many counts were recorded for this clonotype. The CDR3 sequence is CASSFTRSNTEAFF. CDR3 coding DNA: TGTGCCAGCAGTTTTACGCGTTCGAACACTGAAGCTTTCTTT. The chain recombines TRBV12-3 or TRBV12-4 with TRBJ1-1; no definite D call. This CDR3 has 14 residues. V lost 3 bases and J lost 1, with 9 bases in between.

This clonotype was counted ten times or more. The chain recombines TRBV6-5 with TRBJ2-1; 7 bases are a match to TRBD1. The germline V gene has CDR1 MNHEY and CDR2 SVGAGI. The CDR3 sequence is 17 residues long. J lost 3 bases, V lost 1 base, and 9 bases had no gene match. The CDR3 here is CASSYLPGTANYNEQFF. The CDR3 region has the DNA TGTGCCAGCAGTTACTTACCCGGGACAGCAAACTACAATGAGCAGTTCTTC.

The rearrangement uses TRBV20-1 and TRBJ2-1, with TRBD2 as a possible D gene (5 bases). CDR3 length equals 14 residues. CDR1 is DFQATT and CDR2 is SNEGSKA in the germline V gene (reference sequence). The ends were cut back, 6 bases at V and 9 bases at J, with 21 bases in the middle. The CDR3 coding sequence is TGCAGTGCGCATCAACCGGGGTCCGGAGGTGAGCAGTTCTTC. Its translation is CSAHQPGSGGEQFF.

This clonotype was recorded many times. The chain has TRBV28 and TRBJ2-3, with 7 nucleotides matching TRBD1. V shed 6 bases and J 2 bases; nucleotides not matched to a gene: 8. Germline CDR1 reads MDHEN; CDR2 reads SYDVKM. The length of the CDR3 is 15 residues. The CDR3 protein is CASSRKTGYTDTQYF. The CDR3 coding sequence is TGTGCCAGCAGCAGAAAGACAGGGTACACAGATACGCAGTATTTT.

This clonotype has a handful of counts. V is TRBV5-1 and J is TRBJ2-7, with D uncertain. Germline CDR1 and CDR2: SGHRS and YFSETQ. Trimming took 0 bases from V and 5 from J, leaving 9 bases between them. The CDR3 consists of 13 residues. For the CDR3, the DNA is TGCGCCAGCAGCTTGGTGCAGCCGGACGAGCAGTACTTC. It codes for CASSLVQPDEQYF.

This clonotype has ten or more counts. The chain couples TRBV12-3 or TRBV12-4 to TRBJ1-5; 7 nucleotides line up with TRBD1. Unmatched junction bases numbered 1, after V lost 3 bases and J lost 5 bases. This CDR3 comprises 13 residues. The CDR3 is CASSFGQDQPQHF. CDR3 in DNA: TGTGCCAGCAGTTTCGGACAGGATCAGCCCCAGCATTTT.

This clonotype was detected only a few times. The chain employs TRBV6-1 and TRBJ2-7, with 12 nucleotides matching TRBD2. This CDR3 region has 14 residues. The germline CDR1 and CDR2 sequences are MNHNS and SASEGT. With V trimmed by 3 bases and J by 4 bases, 1 base remained unmatched. CDR3 coding DNA: TGTGCCAGCAGTGACGGGACTAGCGGGTACGAGCAGTACTTC. The encoded protein is CASSDGTSGYEQYF.

V is TRBV29-1 and J is TRBJ2-1, with 9 bases that match TRBD2. The V and J ends lost 4 bases and 2 bases, in that order; junction bases with no gene match: 6. This CDR3 comprises 15 residues. Germline CDR1 is SQVTM and CDR2 is ANQGSEA. This CDR3 reads CSVGVSGRTYNEQFF. Written as DNA, the CDR3 is TGCAGCGTTGGAGTTAGCGGGAGAACCTACAATGAGCAGTTCTTC.

This clonotype was detected ten times or more. The V and J genes are TRBV3-1 and TRBJ1-1, with a weak D call TRBD1 (6 bases). Trimming took off 0 bases at V and 3 bases at J, with 11 bases between the two ends. CDR1 and CDR2 from the germline V gene are LGHDT and YNNKEL (reference sequence). The CDR3 runs to 15 residues. The CDR3 DNA sequence: TGTGCCAGCAGCCAAGATCCGGGGGCAGACACTGAAGCTTTCTTT. Its translation: CASSQDPGADTEAFF.

This clonotype was found many times. The chain uses TRBV2 and TRBJ2-7, with a tentative D call TRBD2 (6 bases). The V and J ends lost 7 bases and 7 bases respectively, with 11 bases between them. The germline V gene has CDR1 SNHLY and CDR2 FYNNEI. This CDR3 is 11 amino acids long. The CDR3 here is CASKSRGEQYF. The DNA of the CDR3 is TGTGCCAGCAAATCACGGGGGGAGCAGTACTTC.

There are a few counts of this clonotype. This chain uses TRBV18 with TRBJ2-7, with TRBD2 matching over 10 bases. Germline V gene lookup returns CDR1 KGHSH and CDR2 LQKENI. The CDR3 sequence is 16 residues long. J was trimmed by 4 bases and V by 2 bases; bases with no gene match: 8. CDR3 in DNA: TGTGCCAGCTCACCAGACAAAGCGGGAGGGCTGTACGAGCAGTACTTC. As protein: CASSPDKAGGLYEQYF.

This clonotype was counted at least ten times. The gene calls are TRBV12-3 or TRBV12-4 and TRBJ2-7, with 8 positions matching TRBD2. The CDR3 contains 13 residues. Trimming cost V 6 bases and J 4 bases; bases outside gene matches: 5. CDR3 sequence reads: CASSPTSEYEQYF. CDR3 nucleotide sequence: TGTGCCAGCAGCCCGACTAGCGAATACGAGCAGTACTTC.

Comments on this clonotype: This sequence may be a read error, since a much larger clone differs from it by one base. The chain joins TRBV12-3 or TRBV12-4 to TRBJ1-1; 8 nucleotides line up with TRBD1. The CDR3 is 13 residues long. V shed 5 bases and J 5 bases; nucleotides not matched to a gene: 4. CDR3 DNA: TGTGCCAGCAGTCCAGGGGGCTGGACTGAAGCTTTCTTT. Translated, it gives CASSPGGWTEAFF.

The chain recombines TRBV2 with TRBJ2-5; no reliable D call. Deletions cut 6 bases from V and 5 bases from J, with 10 bases between. CDR1 and CDR2 from the germline V gene are SNHLY and FYNNEI. There are 12 residues in the CDR3. The CDR3 DNA follows: TGTGCCAGCAGCCAATTCCGGGAGACCCAGTACTTC. Protein sequence: CASSQFRETQYF. Drawing the rest from reference TRBV2 and TRBJ2-5, the complete variable domain is EPEVTQTPSHQVTQMGQEVILRCVPISNHLYFYWYRQILGQKVEFLVSFYNNEISEKSEIFDDQFSVERPDGSNFTLKIRSTKLEDSAMYFCASSQFRETQYFGPGTRLLVL.

This clonotype was detected a few times. V and J are TRBV18 and TRBJ2-7; 10 bases are shared with TRBD1. This CDR3 spans 16 amino acids. Germline V CDR1 and CDR2: KGHSH, LQKENI. The J segment lost 5 bases and the V segment lost 0 bases, leaving 7 bases of the junction unmatched. CDR3 loop: CASSPPVGTGDHEQYF. DNA for the CDR3: TGTGCCAGCTCACCACCGGTCGGGACAGGGGATCACGAGCAGTACTTC.

Turning to this clonotype: A far larger clone is only one base removed, so a read error is likely. The CDR3 loop reads CASSLDRGSGYNEQYF. In DNA form, the CDR3 reads TGTGCCAGCAGCTTAGATCGGGGGTCTGGGTACAATGAGCAGTACTTC. The chain employs TRBV2 and TRBJ2-4; weak D call: TRBD2 (6 bases). The V end was cut by 6 bases, the J end by 13 bases, with 28 bases between. CDR3 length: 16 amino acids. Per germline, CDR1 SNHLY and CDR2 FYNNEI. The full variable domain, rest sourced from reference TRBV2 and TRBJ2-4, is EPEVTQTPSHQVTQMGQEVILRCVPISNHLYFYWYRQILGQKVEFLVSFYNNEISEKSEIFDDQFSVERPDGSNFTLKIRSTKLEDSAMYFCASSLDRGSGYNEQYFGAGTRLSVL.

This clonotype has a count of ten or more. This rearrangement joins TRBV2 to TRBJ2-3; D remains ambiguous. Trimming left V 8 bases short and J 0 bases short, with 15 bases between. The CDR3 length is 15 residues. Germline CDR1 reads SNHLY; CDR2 reads FYNNEI. CDR3 sequence: CASQVLLESTDTQYF. The CDR3 nucleotides read TGTGCCAGCCAGGTCCTCTTAGAGAGCACAGATACGCAGTATTTT.